This T cell receptor beta chain was sequenced for a study of cytomegalovirus exposure and HLA in healthy donors. In the study overall: There were around 100 million unique TCR beta sequences, drawn from 200 million or so T cells, in an earlier analysis. Study-wide findings and caveats: Excluded were some V segments that proved indistinguishable, including TRBV6-2 and TRBV6-3. Researchers reported in a later analysis that common viral pathogens appeared linked to several top clusters.

The CDR3 runs to 16 residues. Germline V gene sequence: CDR1 SGHAT, CDR2 FQDESV (reference sequence). V was trimmed by 2 bases and J by 2 bases, leaving 16 bases between them. To note about this clone: Its antigen is not known.

PCR used 60 Vbeta primers and 13 Jbeta primers. The repertoire was sequenced with immunoSEQ multiplex PCR; TCRdb's copy has only in-frame clones and lacks some. The sample holds around 200,000 clones, 80% to 90% seen once. Sample: PBMCs. This chain connects TRBV11-1 to TRBJ2-7; a weak D match, TRBD2 (6 bases). The source is a woman under 40 in good health and CMV-seronegative. CDR3 residues: CASSLPRGARTYEQYF. In DNA, the CDR3 is TGTGCCAGCAGCTTACCCCGCGGGGCAAGGACCTACGAGCAGTACTTC.